The clone carrying this T cell receptor (beta chain) was counted once. What it recognizes is unknown. 5'RACE primed from the constant segment yielded TCR alpha and TCR beta cDNA libraries bearing sample barcodes and UMIs. TCRdb re-called the 5' RACE reads through MiXCR, storing one row per CDR3 protein. The sample lists around 200,000 distinct CDR3 sequences; approximately 30% were seen once. These data belong to a study of T-cell memory formation after mild COVID-19. CDR1 is MNHEY and CDR2 is SVGEGT in the germline V gene. This CDR3 is 15 amino acids long. V lost 2 bases, J lost 6 bases, and 8 bases stayed unmatched. The study, taken as a whole, reports: Among clones peaking at day 37 in the second wave, SARS-CoV-2 specificity remained unconfirmed. Clones contracting day 15 to 85 were balanced CD4/CD8; later expanders leaned CD4+. Contracting CD4+ clones were located mainly in CM and EM, and CD8+ clones in EMRA.

The receptor was derived from an adult woman who had mild COVID-19 (a few samples of this study predate the infection). Cell type and time point are not known. V gene TRBV6-2 or TRBV6-3 combines with J gene TRBJ2-3; 7 bases are a match to TRBD2. Sequenced input: PBMCs or a T cell subset sorted from them (not recorded which). CDR3 DNA sequence: TGTGCCAGCAGTTACGGACTAGAGGGAGTCGATACGCAGTATTTT. Encoded protein: CASSYGLEGVDTQYF.